These 14 T cell receptor beta chains were all obtained from the same sample, sequenced in a study of T cells in localized non-small cell lung cancer. TCRdb's table, derived via immunoSEQ multiplex PCR, lists solely in-frame clones and lacks some. The repertoire holds around 18,000 clones, with approximately 82% as singletons. The sequenced sample was peripheral blood, obtained before any cancer treatment. These receptors were obtained from a female donor at least 60 years old with stage I lung adenocarcinoma.

V and J are TRBV10-3 and TRBJ2-3; tentatively, D is TRBD2 (7 bases). V was pared by 11 bases and J by 4 bases, with 16 bases between. The CDR3 is made up of 13 amino acids. Germline CDR1 ENHRY, CDR2 SYGVKD. Written as DNA, the CDR3 is TGTGCCGCGGCGGGGGCCTGGGCAGATACGCAGTATTTT. Translation: CAAAGAWADTQYF.

The rearrangement links TRBV7-9 to TRBJ2-7; unclear D gene. Trimming removed 4 bases at V and 1 base at J, with 14 bases between. CDR1 and CDR2 from the germline V gene are SEHNR and FQNEAQ (reference sequence). The CDR3 has 15 residues. CDR3 region: CASSSPVDRSYEQYF. The DNA for the CDR3 is TGTGCCAGCAGCTCCCCCGTGGACCGGTCCTACGAGCAGTACTTC.

This chain uses TRBV19 with TRBJ1-3; D is undetermined. Germline loops: CDR1 LNHDA, CDR2 SQIVND (reference sequence). This CDR3 region has 14 residues. V dropped 0 bases and J dropped 6 bases, with 9 bases sitting between them. The CDR3 here is CASSIDGPENTIYF. CDR3 bases: TGTGCCAGTAGTATAGATGGGCCGGAAAACACCATATATTTT.

The chain joins TRBV19 to TRBJ2-3; 12 bases match TRBD2. Germline V lookup: CDR1 LNHDA, CDR2 SQIVND (reference sequence). The CDR3 covers 16 residues. The V segment lost 4 bases and the J segment 0 bases; nucleotides outside the gene matches: 2. The CDR3 is CASSTGTSGSTDTQYF. CDR3 bases: TGTGCCAGTAGTACCGGGACTAGCGGGAGCACAGATACGCAGTATTTT.

CDR3 coding DNA: TGCGCCAGCAGCCCGACGACAGGGGGCGCTTATGGCTACACCTTC. It yields the protein CASSPTTGGAYGYTF. The chain joins TRBV4-3 to TRBJ1-2, with TRBD1 identical over 10 bases. The CDR3 extends over 15 amino acids. Germline CDR1 LGHNA, CDR2 YSLEER. V dropped 4 bases and J dropped 5; count of bases not matched to a gene: 7.

The chain links TRBV5-1 to TRBJ2-7; TRBD2 is a possible D gene (5 bases). V dropped 6 bases and J dropped 6 bases, with 13 bases sitting between them. This CDR3 contains 12 residues. Germline loops: CDR1 SGHRS, CDR2 YFSETQ. The DNA of the CDR3 is TGCGCCAGCACAGGTCCAGCGGCCGAGCAGTACTTC. Its protein is CASTGPAAEQYF.

The rearrangement links TRBV25-1 to TRBJ1-2; the D gene is possibly TRBD1 (5 bases). The CDR3 is made up of 14 amino acids. The germline V and J ends were trimmed by 5 bases and 4 bases, with 14 bases remaining between them. Germline CDR1 and CDR2: MGHDK and SYGVNS. This CDR3 reads CASSPTPGTYGYTF. The CDR3 DNA follows: TGTGCCAGCAGTCCAACGCCGGGGACCTATGGCTACACCTTC.

The genes are TRBV5-6 and TRBJ1-3, with 10 bases fitting TRBD1. V shed 4 bases and J 3 bases; nucleotides not matched to a gene: 1. The CDR3 totals 14 residues. Looked up from germline, CDR1 is SGHDT and CDR2 is YYEEEE. The CDR3 region is CASSRTGGGNTIYF. CDR3 coding DNA: TGTGCCAGCAGCCGGACAGGGGGTGGAAACACCATATATTTT.

This clone was recorded only once. V and J are TRBV9 and TRBJ2-1, with D perhaps TRBD1 (5 bases). With 4 bases removed from V and 5 bases from J, the gap between germline ends came to 7 bases. CDR3 size: 12 residues. In germline, CDR1 is SGDLS, CDR2 YYNGEE. CDR3 loop: CASSLQDNEQFF. Written as DNA, the CDR3 is TGTGCCAGCAGCCTACAGGACAATGAGCAGTTCTTC.

The J gene is TRBJ1-1, the V gene TRBV2, with D possibly TRBD1 on 5 matching bases. Germline V gene data show CDR1 as SNHLY and CDR2 as FYNNEI. This CDR3 is 14 amino acids long. Trimming cost V 6 bases and J 1 base, with 12 bases left between them. In nucleotides, the CDR3 is TGTGCCAGCAGCATTCTTCAGGGGAACACTGAAGCTTTCTTT. It specifies CASSILQGNTEAFF.

V and J are TRBV18 and TRBJ1-5; 7 bases agree with TRBD1. This CDR3 is 16 amino acids long. CDR1 KGHSH and CDR2 LQKENI come from the germline V gene. V lost 3 bases to trimming and J lost 4 bases; unmatched junction nucleotides: 9. The DNA for the CDR3 is TGTGCCAGCTCACCGGGCAGGGGGTTAGAAAATCAGCCCCAGCATTTT. Protein sequence: CASSPGRGLENQPQHF.

This chain joins TRBV10-3 and TRBJ1-3; D remains ambiguous. Between the trimmed V and J ends, which lost 2 bases and 0 bases, there was a span of 11 bases. This CDR3 is 16 amino acids long. Germline V gene sequence: CDR1 ENHRY, CDR2 SYGVKD. The CDR3 sequence: CAISEIQDVSGNTIYF. The CDR3 bases are TGTGCCATCAGTGAGATTCAGGACGTCTCTGGAAACACCATATATTTT.

The rearrangement links TRBV9 to TRBJ2-1; 12 bases agree with TRBD2. The trim removed 4 bases at V and 8 bases at J, leaving 7 bases unmatched. Germline V CDR1 and CDR2: SGDLS, YYNGEE. The CDR3 is 15 residues long. The chain's CDR3 is CASSYSSGGAYEQFF. The CDR3 bases are TGTGCCAGCAGCTACTCTAGCGGGGGGGCCTATGAGCAGTTCTTC.

V gene TRBV10-3 combines with J gene TRBJ1-2, with D perhaps matching TRBD1 (5 bases). Trimming cost V 4 bases and J 7 bases, with 13 bases left between them. The V gene's germline CDR1 is ENHRY and CDR2 SYGVKD. The CDR3 sequence is 13 residues long. CDR3 sequence reads: CAISGLRRGGYTF. CDR3 nucleotides: TGTGCCATCAGTGGACTCAGAAGGGGTGGCTACACCTTC.